The 14 T cell receptor beta chains below all came from one sample that was sequenced in a study of T cell repertoires in cytomegalovirus infection. TCRdb ran MiXCR on the reads and lists one entry per CDR3 protein. The sample holds 450,000 to 650,000 distinct CDR3 sequences, roughly 29% seen once. Source material: PBMCs. These receptors were taken from a human donor in good health (CMV status not recorded). Some clones in this sample may be carry-over from other donors' samples.

This clonotype turned up a few times. V and J are TRBV15 and TRBJ1-1, with 10 bases lining up with TRBD1. Trimming cost V 5 bases and J 2 bases; bases outside gene matches: 8. CDR1 and CDR2 from the germline V gene are LNHNV and YYDKDF (reference sequence). CDR3 length: 16 amino acids. Here the CDR3 reads CATSPRDRGYNTEAFF. DNA of the CDR3: TGTGCCACCAGCCCCCGGGACAGGGGTTATAACACTGAAGCTTTCTTT.

V usage is TRBV6-1 and J usage is TRBJ2-1, with 8 bases that match TRBD2. Germline V CDR1 and CDR2: MNHNS, SASEGT. The V and J ends lost 7 bases and 5 bases, in that order; junction bases with no gene match: 7. The CDR3 is made up of 14 amino acids. CDR3 DNA sequence: TGTGCCAGCACCAGAGCGGGAGCGGACAATGAGCAGTTCTTC. Protein product: CASTRAGADNEQFF.

The chain recombines TRBV12-3 or TRBV12-4 with TRBJ2-1; D gene unclear. Trimming pared 1 base from V and 7 bases from J, leaving 14 bases between. There are 15 residues in the CDR3. CDR3 region: CASSLGPAEDNEQFF. The CDR3 DNA reads TGTGCCAGCAGTTTAGGTCCCGCTGAAGATAATGAGCAGTTCTTC.

This clonotype showed up just a few times. This rearrangement joins TRBV15 to TRBJ2-3; the match to TRBD2 covers 7 bases. The germline V gene has CDR1 LNHNV and CDR2 YYDKDF (reference sequence). The CDR3 has 14 residues. V lost 3 bases, J lost 5 bases, and 5 bases stayed unmatched. CDR3 in DNA: TGTGCCACCAGCAGCCGACTAGCTGGAGATACGCAGTATTTT. Its translation: CATSSRLAGDTQYF.

This clonotype was counted many times. CDR3 DNA sequence: TGTGCCAGCAGCTTTAACCGGACTAGCGGGAGGATATTGACAGATACGCAGTATTTT. It specifies CASSFNRTSGRILTDTQYF. The chain is built from TRBV7-2 and TRBJ2-3, with TRBD2 matching 14 bases. The junction had 11 bases not matched to a gene; V was cut back by 3 bases and J by 3 bases. This CDR3 is 19 amino acids long. CDR1 and CDR2 from the germline V gene are SGHTA and FQGNSA.

The chain links TRBV9 to TRBJ2-1, with TRBD1 matching 7 bases. Germline values: CDR1 SGDLS, CDR2 YYNGEE. The CDR3 spans 14 residues. Losses at the gene ends were 0 bases for V and 8 bases for J; bases not matched to a gene: 5. The CDR3 nucleotides are TGTGCCAGCAGCGTAGGACAGGGTGGCTATGAGCAGTTCTTC. Its translation is CASSVGQGGYEQFF.

The genes are TRBV4-3 and TRBJ2-6, with TRBD2 matching 9 bases. CDR1 LGHNA and CDR2 YSLEER come from the germline V gene. The CDR3 is 18 residues long. V gave up 0 bases and J gave up 2 bases; unmatched junction bases: 5. The CDR3 protein is CASSQDRAGGTGANVLTF. The DNA of the CDR3 is TGCGCCAGCAGCCAAGATCGAGCGGGAGGAACTGGGGCCAACGTCCTGACTTTC.

The J gene is TRBJ1-1, the V gene TRBV19; D not resolved. V was trimmed by 0 bases and J by 5 bases, leaving 10 bases between them. Per the germline V gene, CDR1 is LNHDA and CDR2 is SQIVND (reference sequence). This CDR3 spans 14 amino acids. The CDR3 spells CASSIDQRTTEAFF. In nucleotides, the CDR3 is TGTGCCAGTAGTATAGATCAAAGGACGACTGAAGCTTTCTTT.

The chain is built from TRBV20-1 and TRBJ2-1; tentative D call: TRBD2 (6 bases). Between the trimmed V and J ends, which lost 8 bases and 8 bases, there was a span of 19 bases. Germline V gives CDR1 DFQATT, CDR2 SNEGSKA (reference sequence). The CDR3 runs 13 residues. The CDR3 sequence is CSREGGTLDEQFF. CDR3 nucleotides: TGCAGTCGAGAGGGTGGGACTCTGGATGAGCAGTTCTTC.

This clonotype has ten or more counts. The V and J genes are TRBV7-6 and TRBJ1-1; D not resolved. The CDR3 runs 16 residues. Per the germline V gene, CDR1 is SGHVS and CDR2 is FNYEAQ. The V end was cut by 1 base, the J end by 2 bases, with 14 bases between. The CDR3 spells CASSLDQYGPNTEAFF. The CDR3 DNA reads TGTGCCAGCAGCTTAGACCAGTACGGACCCAACACTGAAGCTTTCTTT.

This chain links TRBV7-9 with TRBJ2-1; possible D gene TRBD2, 6 bases. This CDR3 region has 15 residues. V dropped 5 bases and J dropped 9 bases, with 20 bases sitting between them. The germline CDR1 and CDR2 sequences are SEHNR and FQNEAQ (reference sequence). The CDR3 region is CASSSGDSPGSEQFF. The CDR3, as DNA: TGTGCCAGCAGCAGTGGGGACTCCCCCGGTAGTGAGCAGTTCTTC.

This clonotype was seen more than once but under ten times. The chain employs TRBV28 and TRBJ1-2, with TRBD1 as a possible D gene (5 bases). V lost 6 bases and J 8 bases, leaving 13 bases between the germline ends. The CDR3 covers 12 residues. Germline CDR1 and CDR2: MDHEN and SYDVKM. CDR3 in amino acids: CASRVGAQGYTF. In nucleotides, the CDR3 is TGTGCCAGCAGGGTAGGGGCACAAGGCTACACCTTC.

This clonotype was counted ten times or more. The rearrangement joins TRBV7-2 to TRBJ2-1, with no clear D. Germline V CDR1 and CDR2: SGHTA, FQGNSA. The CDR3 extends over 14 amino acids. The V end lost 6 bases, the J end lost 7 bases, and 16 bases lay between the germline ends. In nucleotides, the CDR3 is TGTGCCAGCAGACAGCTTAGAGGTCAGAATGAGCAGTTCTTC. Its translation is CASRQLRGQNEQFF.

There are a few counts of this clonotype. The chain combines TRBV28 with TRBJ1-2; D ambiguous. The length of the CDR3 is 16 residues. The ends were cut back, 1 base at V and 3 bases at J, with 15 bases in the middle. Germline V gene data show CDR1 as MDHEN and CDR2 as SYDVKM. The CDR3 DNA reads TGTGCCAGCAGTTTATCGGGGAGTGCAAAATACTATGGCTACACCTTC. Its protein product is CASSLSGSAKYYGYTF.